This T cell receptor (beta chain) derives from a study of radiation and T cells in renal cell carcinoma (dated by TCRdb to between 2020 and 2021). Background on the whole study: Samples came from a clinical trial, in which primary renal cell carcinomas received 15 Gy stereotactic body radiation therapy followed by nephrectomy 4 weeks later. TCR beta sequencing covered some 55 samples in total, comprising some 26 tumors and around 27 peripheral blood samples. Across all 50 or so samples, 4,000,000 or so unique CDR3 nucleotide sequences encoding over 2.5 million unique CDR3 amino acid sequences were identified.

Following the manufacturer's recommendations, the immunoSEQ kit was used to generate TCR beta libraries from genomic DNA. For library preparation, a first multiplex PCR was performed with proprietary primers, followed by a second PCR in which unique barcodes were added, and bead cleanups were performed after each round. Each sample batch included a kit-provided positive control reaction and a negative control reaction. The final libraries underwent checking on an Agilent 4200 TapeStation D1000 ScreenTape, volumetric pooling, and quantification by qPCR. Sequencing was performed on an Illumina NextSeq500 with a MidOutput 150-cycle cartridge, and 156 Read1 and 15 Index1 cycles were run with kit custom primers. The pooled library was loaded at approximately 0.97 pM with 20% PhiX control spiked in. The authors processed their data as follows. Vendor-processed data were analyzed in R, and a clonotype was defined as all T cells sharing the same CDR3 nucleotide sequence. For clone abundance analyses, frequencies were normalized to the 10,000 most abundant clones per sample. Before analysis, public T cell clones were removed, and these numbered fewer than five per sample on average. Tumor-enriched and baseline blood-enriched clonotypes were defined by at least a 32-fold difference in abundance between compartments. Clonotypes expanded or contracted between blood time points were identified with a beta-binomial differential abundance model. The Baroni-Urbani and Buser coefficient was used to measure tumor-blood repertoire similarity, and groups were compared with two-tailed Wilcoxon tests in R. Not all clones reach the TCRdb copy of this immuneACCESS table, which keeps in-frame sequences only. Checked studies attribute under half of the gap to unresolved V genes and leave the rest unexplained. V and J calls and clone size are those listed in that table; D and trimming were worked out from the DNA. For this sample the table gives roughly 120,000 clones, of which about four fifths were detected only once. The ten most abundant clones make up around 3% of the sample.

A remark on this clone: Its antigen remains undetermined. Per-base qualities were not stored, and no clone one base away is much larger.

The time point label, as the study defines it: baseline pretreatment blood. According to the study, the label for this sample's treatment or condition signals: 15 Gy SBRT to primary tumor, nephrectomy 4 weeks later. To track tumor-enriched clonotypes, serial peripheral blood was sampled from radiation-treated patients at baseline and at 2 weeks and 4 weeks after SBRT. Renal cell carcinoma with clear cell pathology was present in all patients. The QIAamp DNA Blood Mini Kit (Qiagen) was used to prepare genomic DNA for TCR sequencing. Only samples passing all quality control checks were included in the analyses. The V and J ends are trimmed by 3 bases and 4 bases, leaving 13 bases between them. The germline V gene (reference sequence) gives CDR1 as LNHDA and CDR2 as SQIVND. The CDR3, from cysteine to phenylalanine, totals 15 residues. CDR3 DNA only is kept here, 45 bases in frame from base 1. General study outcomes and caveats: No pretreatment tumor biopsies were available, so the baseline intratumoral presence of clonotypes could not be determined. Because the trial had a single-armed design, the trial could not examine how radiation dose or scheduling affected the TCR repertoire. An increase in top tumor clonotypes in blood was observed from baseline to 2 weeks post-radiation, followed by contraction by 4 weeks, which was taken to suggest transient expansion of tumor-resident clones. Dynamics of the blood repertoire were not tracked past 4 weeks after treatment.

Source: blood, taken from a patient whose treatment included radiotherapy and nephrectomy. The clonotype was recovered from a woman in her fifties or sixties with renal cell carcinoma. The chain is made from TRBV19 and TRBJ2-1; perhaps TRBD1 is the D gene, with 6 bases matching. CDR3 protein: CASSMIRTEYNEQFF. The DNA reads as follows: TGTGCCAGTAGTATGATAAGGACAGAGTACAATGAGCAGTTCTTC.